These 24 T cell receptor beta chains were sequenced from one sample in a study of neurological immune-mediated disorders. TCRdb called the 5' RACE reads again in MiXCR, with one record for every CDR3 protein. This table has about 62,000 distinct CDR3 sequences, 3% to 4% appearing once. Sample: PBMCs. Every receptor here comes from a woman between 45 and 65 years old with multiple sclerosis.

This clonotype was recorded a few times. This sequence joins TRBV29-1 and TRBJ2-5; TRBD2 is a possible D gene (6 bases). The CDR3 sequence is 13 residues long. V was clipped by 7 bases and J by 4 bases, with 16 bases between them. CDR1 SQVTM and CDR2 ANQGSEA come from the germline V gene. The CDR3 reads CSARRGGRETQYF. CDR3 nucleotides: TGCAGCGCCCGAAGGGGAGGTAGAGAGACCCAGTACTTC.

In its sample, this clonotype was seen many times. The chain recombines TRBV7-3 with TRBJ2-1, with TRBD2 as a possible D gene (5 bases). From germline, CDR1 is SGHTA and CDR2 FQGTGA. V was cut by 2 bases and J by 10 bases, with 12 bases left in between. The CDR3 sequence is 13 residues long. The DNA for the CDR3 is TGTGCCAGCAGCTTAGGAGCGGAGCGAGAGCAGTTCTTC. Translated: CASSLGAEREQFF.

There are many counts of this clonotype. The chain combines TRBV7-2 with TRBJ1-6, with TRBD1 as a possible D gene (6 bases). Germline-derived CDR1 and CDR2 are SGHTA and FQGNSA. This CDR3 is 12 amino acids long. The germline V and J ends were trimmed by 5 bases and 13 bases, with 12 bases remaining between them. This chain's CDR3 is CASSRGGTPLHF. Here the CDR3 DNA reads TGTGCCAGCAGCAGAGGGGGAACTCCCCTCCACTTT.

This clonotype was seen at least ten times. The chain couples TRBV20-1 to TRBJ2-6, with 8 bases lining up with TRBD2. Germline-derived CDR1 and CDR2 are DFQATT and SNEGSKA (reference sequence). V was pared by 0 bases and J by 6 bases, with 4 bases of the junction left unmatched. This CDR3 contains 15 residues. The CDR3, as DNA: TGCAGTGCTAGAGATGCGGGGGGTAAGGCCAACGTCCTGACTTTC. Amino acid sequence: CSARDAGGKANVLTF.

This clonotype was seen many times. The rearrangement joins TRBV3-1 to TRBJ2-1; 13 nucleotides agree with TRBD2. CDR1 and CDR2 (germline): LGHDT, YNNKEL (reference sequence). J gave up 5 bases and V 3 bases, and 1 base lay outside the gene matches. The CDR3 runs to 15 residues. CDR3 residues: CASSQGLAGHNEQFF. In nucleotides, the CDR3 is TGTGCCAGCAGCCAGGGACTAGCGGGGCACAATGAGCAGTTCTTC.

This clonotype was seen repeatedly, ten times or more. This chain connects TRBV24-1 to TRBJ1-5; D unresolved. The CDR3 has 13 residues. Trimming removed 3 bases at V and 3 bases at J, with 5 bases between. Germline V gene lookup returns CDR1 KGHDR and CDR2 SFDVKD. CDR3 sequence reads: CATSDDYNQPQHF. DNA for the CDR3: TGTGCCACCAGTGATGACTACAATCAGCCCCAGCATTTT.

This clonotype occurred many times. J is TRBJ1-6 and V is TRBV5-1; D not resolved. Germline CDR1 reads SGHRS; CDR2 reads YFSETQ. The CDR3 loop spans 15 amino acids. V shed 6 bases and J shed 0 bases, with 10 bases lying between them. DNA for the CDR3: TGCGCCAGCAACAACGGAGGCTCCTATAATTCACCCCTCCACTTT. It specifies CASNNGGSYNSPLHF.

Ten or more counts support this clonotype. The V and J genes are TRBV20-1 and TRBJ2-3; 9 nucleotides align to TRBD2. There are 15 residues in the CDR3. V trimming: 4 bases; J trimming: 5 bases; junction bases outside the gene matches: 10. The germline V gene has CDR1 DFQATT and CDR2 SNEGSKA (reference sequence). In DNA, the CDR3 is TGCAGTGCTACAGCGGGAGGCAGCCTCGGAGATACGCAGTATTTT. The encoded protein is CSATAGGSLGDTQYF.

The chain recombines TRBV12-3 or TRBV12-4 with TRBJ2-2, with 9 bases identical to TRBD1. Trimming removed 7 bases from V and 5 bases from J; junction bases left unmatched: 8. The CDR3 runs to 15 residues. In DNA, the CDR3 is TGTGCCAGCAACCGGGACAGGGATTTAACCGGGGAGCTGTTTTTT. Translation gives CASNRDRDLTGELFF.

This clonotype was detected ten times or more. One junction end disagrees with the germline gene, perhaps due to a read error. This chain links TRBV24-1 with TRBJ1-5, with D hard to call. This CDR3 is 14 amino acids long. Germline V lookup: CDR1 KGHDR, CDR2 SFDVKD. This CDR3 is CATSDPGPNQPQNF. CDR3 coding DNA: TGTGCCACCAGTGATCCCGGGCCTAATCAGCCCCAGAATTTT.

This sequence joins TRBV7-3 and TRBJ2-5, with 7 nucleotides matching TRBD2. The CDR3 is made up of 14 amino acids. Germline V gives CDR1 SGHTA, CDR2 FQGTGA. V lost 5 bases, J lost 4 bases, and 7 bases stayed unmatched. CDR3 sequence reads: CASSRDYPPETQYF. Here the CDR3 DNA reads TGTGCCAGCAGCCGGGACTACCCCCCAGAGACCCAGTACTTC.

This clonotype was counted at least ten times. The V call is TRBV12-3 or TRBV12-4, the J call TRBJ2-3; D remains ambiguous. The CDR3 loop spans 15 amino acids. Trimming cost V 3 bases and J 0 bases, with 10 bases left between them. The CDR3 loop is CASSFLRSSTDTQYF. The CDR3 DNA sequence: TGTGCCAGCAGTTTCCTGAGATCCAGCACAGATACGCAGTATTTT.

This clonotype has ten or more counts. The chain uses TRBV6-6 and TRBJ2-6; the D is unclear. This CDR3 has 14 amino acids. V shed 2 bases and J shed 0 bases, with 2 bases lying between them. The germline V gene has CDR1 MNHNY and CDR2 SVGAGI (reference sequence). The CDR3 DNA reads TGTGCCAGCAGTTACCCCTCTGGGGCCAACGTCCTGACTTTC. Translated, it gives CASSYPSGANVLTF.

At least ten counts were recorded for this clonotype. The V and J genes are TRBV5-1 and TRBJ2-4; D uncertain. Germline V lookup: CDR1 SGHRS, CDR2 YFSETQ. This CDR3 has 15 amino acids. V was clipped by 0 bases and J by 3 bases, with 10 bases between them. CDR3 bases: TGCGCCAGCAGCTTGGACGGGCTTGGCAAAAACATTCAGTACTTC. As protein: CASSLDGLGKNIQYF.

This clonotype occurred many times. V is TRBV20-1 and J is TRBJ1-1, with D tentatively TRBD1 (6 bases). Trimming pared 6 bases from V and 10 bases from J, leaving 21 bases between. The CDR3 length is 13 residues. Germline loops: CDR1 DFQATT, CDR2 SNEGSKA (reference sequence). CDR3 region: CSAKMGAMVGAFF. In DNA, the CDR3 is TGCAGTGCGAAGATGGGGGCGATGGTTGGAGCTTTCTTT.

Many counts were recorded for this clonotype. The chain uses TRBV20-1 and TRBJ1-5, with 8 bases identical to TRBD1. Trimming removed 3 bases from V and 6 bases from J; junction bases left unmatched: 4. CDR3 length equals 13 residues. Per the germline V gene, CDR1 is DFQATT and CDR2 is SNEGSKA (reference sequence). The CDR3 spells CSASGQGGQPQHF. The CDR3, as DNA: TGCAGTGCTAGCGGACAGGGTGGTCAGCCCCAGCATTTT.

This clonotype was seen many times. The chain joins TRBV7-2 to TRBJ2-1; D remains ambiguous. Germline CDR1 reads SGHTA; CDR2 reads FQGNSA. Between the trimmed V and J ends, which lost 5 bases and 9 bases, there was a span of 14 bases. This CDR3 has 13 residues. DNA for the CDR3: TGTGCCAGCAGCCCTAGGTTGGGCGGTGAGCAGTTCTTC. As protein: CASSPRLGGEQFF. The whole variable domain, remainder taken from reference TRBV7-2 and TRBJ2-1, is GAGVSQSPSNKVTEKGKDVELRCDPISGHTALYWYRQSLGQGLEFLIYFQGNSAPDKSGLPSDRFSAERTGGSVSTLTIQRTQQEDSAVYLCASSPRLGGEQFFGPGTRLTVL.

Notes on this clonotype: The CDR3 end shows no conserved phenylalanine or tryptophan, and so a read error is likely. The rearrangement joins TRBV5-6 to TRBJ2-5; D might be TRBD1 (6 bases). Germline CDR1 SGHDT, CDR2 YYEEEE. The V gene lost 10 bases and the J gene lost 1 base, with 11 bases spanning the gap. CDR3 size: 12 residues. CDR3 region: CAAGAIQETQYN. For the CDR3, the DNA is TGTGCCGCAGGGGCTATCCAAGAGACCCAGTACAAC.

This clonotype was observed at least ten times. This chain uses TRBV20-1 with TRBJ1-5; no clear D. This CDR3 contains 12 residues. The V end lost 2 bases, the J end lost 4 bases, and 6 bases lay between the germline ends. Germline loops: CDR1 DFQATT, CDR2 SNEGSKA (reference sequence). The DNA of the CDR3 is TGCAGTGCTAGACAGCTAAATCAGCCCCAGCATTTT. Protein sequence: CSARQLNQPQHF.

This clonotype was counted at least ten times. The chain is built from TRBV7-2 and TRBJ2-2, with 7 bases fitting TRBD1. Germline values: CDR1 SGHTA, CDR2 FQGNSA. V trimming: 1 base; J trimming: 7 bases; junction bases outside the gene matches: 3. CDR3 length: 14 amino acids. DNA for the CDR3: TGTGCCAGCAGCTTAGAGGGGGCCATCGGGGAGCTGTTTTTT. Translation gives CASSLEGAIGELFF.

A few counts support this clonotype. Given a much more abundant clone one base away, this may be a read error. The rearrangement joins TRBV20-1 to TRBJ2-1, with 9 bases identical to TRBD2. The CDR3 length is 14 residues. The germline gives CDR1 DFQATT, CDR2 SNEGSKA (reference sequence). CDR3 bases: TGCGGTGCTACCGGGCTAGCGGGGAGCAATGAGCAGTTCTTC. It is translated as CGATGLAGSNEQFF.

This clonotype was seen many times. The chain employs TRBV5-6 and TRBJ2-2, with D tentatively TRBD1 or TRBD2 (5 bases each). Germline CDR1 SGHDT, CDR2 YYEEEE. Trimming removed 5 bases from V and 4 bases from J, with 12 bases in between. The CDR3 loop spans 14 amino acids. CDR3 protein: CASRSWDGTGELFF. The CDR3 DNA follows: TGTGCCAGCAGATCGTGGGACGGCACCGGGGAGCTGTTTTTT.

This clonotype was seen at least ten times. The chain has TRBV6-5 and TRBJ2-7, with TRBD2 matching 9 bases. This CDR3 is built from 15 residues. With V trimmed by 4 bases and J by 4 bases, 8 bases remained unmatched. CDR1 and CDR2 from the germline V gene are MNHEY and SVGAGI. Here the CDR3 reads CASSWLAGPPYEQYF. The CDR3 DNA reads TGTGCCAGCAGTTGGCTAGCGGGACCCCCTTACGAGCAGTACTTC.

This clonotype was observed many times. CDR3: CASSPLRQDLGIQYF. The CDR3 DNA follows: TGCGCCAGCAGCCCACTCCGACAGGATTTAGGCATTCAGTACTTC. This rearrangement joins TRBV5-1 to TRBJ2-4; a weak D match, TRBD1 (6 bases). The germline gives CDR1 SGHRS, CDR2 YFSETQ. The V gene lost 4 bases and the J gene lost 9 bases, with 20 bases spanning the gap. This CDR3 has 15 amino acids. Together with reference TRBV5-1 and TRBJ2-4, the CDR3 gives the full variable domain: KAGVTQTPRYLIKTRGQQVTLSCSPISGHRSVSWYQQTPGQGLQFLFEYFSETQRNKGNFPGRFSGRQFSNSRSEMNVSTLELGDSALYLCASSPLRQDLGIQYFGAGTRLSVL.